Shown below are 5 T cell receptor beta chains from a single sample sequenced in a study of CD4 T cells in relation to SARS-CoV-2 and coronaviruses. CD4+ T cells from unexposed donors were obtained before the COVID-19 pandemic (2011-2018). Isolation of CD4+ T cells took place after about eleven days in culture. Their specific antigens are unknown. Profiling relied on immunoSEQ multiplex PCR, and the TCRdb table lists in-frame clones only, not all of them. This table holds 20,000 to 25,000 clones, approximately 82% found once. The sequencing input was CD4+ T cells from PBMCs, cultured in vitro. These receptors came from a human donor in good health.

This CDR3 reads CATSRDGQGQETQYF. DNA of the CDR3: TGTGCCACCAGCAGAGATGGACAGGGGCAAGAGACCCAGTACTTC. This chain uses TRBV15 with TRBJ2-5; TRBD1 matches at 9 bases. Germline-derived CDR1 and CDR2 are LNHNV and YYDKDF (reference sequence). The CDR3 loop spans 15 amino acids. Germline trimming cut 0 bases from V and 2 bases from J; bases unmatched to any gene: 1.

V usage is TRBV21-1 and J usage is TRBJ1-5; the listed D gene, TRBD1, was not tested against the DNA. TRBV21-1 is a pseudogene segment. This CDR3 comprises 17 residues. The CDR3 sequence is CASNPRDRNYSNQPQHF. As DNA, the CDR3 is TGTGCCAGCAATCCCCGGGACAGAAATTATAGCAATCAGCCCCAGCATTTT.

This chain joins TRBV3-1 (or the pseudogene TRBV3-2) and TRBJ2-3, with D unclear. Looked up from germline, CDR1 is LGHDT and CDR2 is YNNKEL (reference sequence). There are 19 residues in the CDR3. Trimming removed 0 bases at V and 0 bases at J, with 19 bases between. Written as DNA, the CDR3 is TGTGCCAGCAGCCAAGATCCGGCCACAAACCCCCCAAGCACAGATACGCAGTATTTT. This translates into CASSQDPATNPPSTDTQYF.

This chain links TRBV9 with TRBJ2-5; D gene ambiguous. The CDR3 is 13 residues long. V was trimmed by 1 base and J by 4 bases, leaving 8 bases between them. Germline V gene sequence: CDR1 SGDLS, CDR2 YYNGEE. The CDR3 protein is CASSVNWGETQYF. For the CDR3, the DNA is TGTGCCAGCAGCGTAAACTGGGGAGAGACCCAGTACTTC.

This clone was detected a few times. CDR3: CASSIILTRGGRTGELFF. In DNA, the CDR3 is TGTGCCAGTAGTATTATTCTCACGCGGGGGGGGCGGACCGGGGAGCTGTTTTTT. This chain uses TRBV19 with TRBJ2-2, with 9 bases matching TRBD2. Trimming at V came to 3 bases and at J to 5 bases, leaving 13 bases not matched to a gene. Germline V gene lookup returns CDR1 LNHDA and CDR2 SQIVND (reference sequence). The CDR3 totals 18 residues.